The 11 T cell receptor beta chains in this list originate from one sample, sequenced in a study of T cells in Graves' hyperthyroidism and ophthalmopathy. TCR beta CDR3 sequences were amplified from RNA transcripts. The HTBI primer set served for first-round RT-PCR of the TCR CDR3. TCRdb itself ran the multiplex PCR reads through MiXCR, one entry per CDR3 protein. The sample lists a few hundred thousand distinct CDR3 sequences, roughly 14% seen once, with around 21% in the top ten. The sample comprised blood. The receptor source for this set is a man aged 30-40 years with Graves' hyperthyroidism that later progressed to Graves' ophthalmopathy.

Regarding this clonotype: This may stem from a read error, because a much larger clone lies one nucleotide away. The CDR3 here is CSARGISYGQYF. The CDR3 DNA sequence: TGCAGTGCAAGGGGGATCTCCTACGGGCAGTACTTC. The gene calls are TRBV20-1 and TRBJ2-7; a possible D gene is TRBD1 (6 bases). The CDR3 has 12 residues. Per the germline V gene, CDR1 is DFQATT and CDR2 is SNEGSKA (reference sequence).

The table lists this clonotype with many counts. Its ends do not fully match the called genes, so a read error is possible. This chain uses TRBV7-2 with TRBJ1-5; D not certain. There are 14 residues in the CDR3. The V gene's germline CDR1 is SGHTA and CDR2 FQGNSA. The CDR3 here is CASSLLNLNQPRHF. The CDR3 DNA follows: TGTGCCAGCAGCTTATTAAACCTCAATCAGCCCCGGCATTTT.

As to this clonotype: This could be a read error, since a much larger clone is one nucleotide away. This chain joins TRBV7-9 and TRBJ1-1; D gene uncertain. Germline loops: CDR1 SEHNR, CDR2 FQNEAQ (reference sequence). V was pared by 1 base and J by 5 bases, with 5 bases between. This CDR3 spans 12 amino acids. The CDR3 DNA reads TGTGCCAGCAGCTTAGATGGGACTGAAGCTTTCTTT. The encoded protein is CASSLDGTEAFF.

The chain couples TRBV5-4 to TRBJ2-1; D remains ambiguous. CDR1 is SGHNT and CDR2 is YYREEE in the germline V gene (reference sequence). The CDR3 contains 14 residues. Between the trimmed V and J ends, which lost 0 bases and 4 bases, there was a span of 8 bases. The CDR3 sequence is CASSLDAVYNEQFF. The CDR3 nucleotides read TGTGCCAGCAGCTTGGATGCCGTATACAATGAGCAGTTCTTC.

In its sample, this clonotype was seen a few times. J is TRBJ1-1 and V is TRBV6-5; perhaps TRBD1 as D (5 bases). V gave up 2 bases and J gave up 7 bases, with 8 bases separating them. This CDR3 is 12 amino acids long. CDR1 and CDR2 (germline): MNHEY, SVGAGI. This chain's CDR3 is CASSYAQDEAFF. As DNA, the CDR3 is TGTGCCAGCAGTTACGCACAGGATGAAGCTTTCTTT.

This clonotype was observed a handful of times. The chain links TRBV20-1 to TRBJ2-4; D is tentatively TRBD1 or TRBD2 (5 bases each). The germline V and J ends were trimmed by 8 bases and 1 base, with 12 bases remaining between them. The CDR3 has 13 amino acids. Germline CDR1 reads DFQATT; CDR2 reads SNEGSKA (reference sequence). The DNA for the CDR3 is TGCAGTCAGGGAGCGCGGGCCAAAAACATTCAGTACTTC. It specifies CSQGARAKNIQYF.

This clonotype was recorded many times. This sequence joins TRBV3-1 and TRBJ2-2; 11 bases are shared with TRBD2. Germline V gene lookup returns CDR1 LGHDT and CDR2 YNNKEL (reference sequence). With V trimmed by 0 bases and J by 6 bases, 0 bases remained unmatched. The CDR3 is 15 residues long. CDR3 region: CASSQDSGGAGELFF. The CDR3 DNA reads TGTGCCAGCAGCCAAGATAGCGGGGGGGCCGGGGAGCTGTTTTTT.

This clonotype was found once. This sequence joins TRBV20-1 and TRBJ2-2; D is unclear. The germline V gene has CDR1 DFQATT and CDR2 SNEGSKA (reference sequence). Trimming took 7 bases from V and 9 from J, leaving 9 bases between them. This CDR3 is built from 10 residues. CDR3 bases: TGCAGTGGCCCTGAAAGGGAGCTGTTTTTT. It is translated as CSGPERELFF.

This clonotype was counted a few times. Written as DNA, the CDR3 is TGTGCCAGCAGCTTGTATCCGGGGAACACTGAAGCTTTCTTT. Translated, it gives CASSLYPGNTEAFF. The gene calls are TRBV5-8 and TRBJ1-1; D not certain. Germline V gene lookup returns CDR1 SGHTS and CDR2 YDEGEE. With 1 base removed from V and 1 base from J, the gap between germline ends came to 8 bases. The CDR3 contains 14 residues.

This clonotype has only a few counts. The rearrangement links TRBV4-1 to TRBJ2-7; D not certain. CDR1 and CDR2 (germline): MGHRA, YSYEKL. V lost 3 bases, J lost 4 bases, and 19 bases lay in between. The CDR3 has 16 amino acids. The CDR3 protein is CASSHFPPLLSYEQYF. The CDR3 coding sequence is TGCGCCAGCAGCCATTTCCCTCCCCTCCTATCATACGAGCAGTACTTC.

This clonotype has ten or more counts. The chain joins TRBV15 to TRBJ1-2; possible D gene TRBD1, 5 bases. Germline CDR1 reads LNHNV; CDR2 reads YYDKDF (reference sequence). V was pared by 2 bases and J by 6 bases, with 13 bases between. The CDR3 covers 14 residues. CDR3 residues: CATSRIIGVDGYTF. In DNA, the CDR3 is TGTGCCACCAGCAGAATCATAGGGGTTGATGGCTACACCTTC.